These T cell receptor beta chains were read from a single sample in a study of post-analysis software for immune sequencing data. MiXCR, applied by TCRdb to the PCR reads, yields one record per CDR3 protein. Of about 680,000 distinct CDR3 sequences in the sample, approximately 60% were seen once. Sequencing was carried out using blood. These receptors all stem from a girl aged 2 to 10 with multiple sclerosis. Both conserved end residues are part of each CDR3. Each record gives: CDR3 protein, CDR3 DNA, D gene, V gene, J gene, clone size. D genes are given only for firm matches. Some rows mark clone size as missing; the rest say once, few, many or name a class of expanded clone.

CDR3: CASSLTSGRAGEQYF; DNA: TGTGCCAGCAGTTTAACTAGCGGGAGGGCGGGGGAGCAGTACTTC; D: TRBD2; V: TRBV6-6; J: TRBJ2-5; size: -
CDR3: CASSLTASNEQFF; DNA: TGTGCCAGCAGTCTGACAGCGTCCAATGAGCAGTTCTTC; D: -; V: TRBV27; J: TRBJ2-1; size: -
CDR3: CASSLGGPEVYEQYF; DNA: TGTGCCAGCAGTTTAGGAGGGCCAGAGGTCTACGAGCAGTACTTC; D: -; V: TRBV12-3/TRBV12-4; J: TRBJ2-7; size: few
CDR3: CASSLEGPYNEQFF; DNA: TGTGCCAGCAGTTTAGAGGGACCCTACAATGAGCAGTTCTTC; D: -; V: TRBV12-3/TRBV12-4; J: TRBJ2-1; size: few
CDR3: CSATDRASSYNEQFF; DNA: TGCAGTGCAACTGACAGGGCGAGCTCCTACAATGAGCAGTTCTTC; D: TRBD1; V: TRBV20-1; J: TRBJ2-1; size: -
CDR3: CASGLGGHYEQYF; DNA: TGTGCTAGTGGTTTGGGGGGGCATTACGAGCAGTACTTC; D: -; V: TRBV12-5; J: TRBJ2-7; size: -
CDR3: CSARDPRLAETQYF; DNA: TGCAGTGCTAGAGATCCTAGACTAGCGGAGACCCAGTACTTC; D: TRBD2; V: TRBV20-1; J: TRBJ2-5; size: -
CDR3: CASSIKTGGRGETQYF; DNA: TGCGCCAGCAGCATAAAGACAGGGGGCAGAGGAGAGACCCAGTACTTC; D: TRBD1; V: TRBV5-1; J: TRBJ2-5; size: -
CDR3: CASSNRQSYEQYF; DNA: TGTGCCAGCAGCAACAGGCAATCCTACGAGCAGTACTTC; D: -; V: TRBV7-9; J: TRBJ2-7; size: -
CDR3: CASRKTTHEQFF; DNA: TGTGCCAGCAGGAAGACAACCCATGAGCAGTTCTTC; D: -; V: TRBV6-2/TRBV6-3; J: TRBJ2-1; size: -
CDR3: CASTPGSGTKYNEQFF; DNA: TGCGCCAGCACCCCGGGTAGCGGGACCAAATACAATGAGCAGTTCTTC; D: TRBD2; V: TRBV5-1; J: TRBJ2-1; size: -
CDR3: CASRGRPYGYTF; DNA: TGTGCCAGCCGGGGACGGCCCTATGGCTACACCTTC; D: -; V: TRBV6-1; J: TRBJ1-2; size: -
CDR3: CASTHTHSSTDTQYF; DNA: TGTGCCAGCACCCACACCCACAGTAGCACAGATACGCAGTATTTT; D: -; V: TRBV27; J: TRBJ2-3; size: -
CDR3: CASRTLLTGTGRSNEQFF; DNA: TGTGCCAGCAGGACTCTCCTTACCGGGACAGGGAGGTCTAATGAGCAGTTCTTC; D: TRBD1; V: TRBV11-2; J: TRBJ2-1; size: -
CDR3: CASSESGLYNEQFF; DNA: TGTGCCAGCAGTGAGAGTGGGCTGTACAATGAGCAGTTCTTC; D: -; V: TRBV25-1; J: TRBJ2-1; size: -
CDR3: CSVGAPLPRQAYNEQFF; DNA: TGCAGCGTTGGAGCCCCTCTTCCCAGACAGGCTTACAATGAGCAGTTCTTC; D: -; V: TRBV29-1; J: TRBJ2-1; size: few
CDR3: CASSQDGPFGHGYTF; DNA: TGTGCCAGCAGCCAAGATGGACCCTTCGGGCATGGCTACACCTTC; D: -; V: TRBV14; J: TRBJ1-2; size: -
CDR3: CSASPQEPGRTDTQYF; DNA: TGCAGTGCTAGCCCCCAGGAACCCGGACGCACAGATACGCAGTATTTT; D: -; V: TRBV20-1; J: TRBJ2-3; size: -
CDR3: CSASGPNGPQHF; DNA: TGCAGTGCTAGTGGGCCAAACGGGCCCCAGCATTTT; D: -; V: TRBV20-1; J: TRBJ1-5; size: -
CDR3: CASSLMWGQQPNEQFF; DNA: TGCGCCAGCAGCTTAATGTGGGGACAGCAGCCAAATGAGCAGTTCTTC; D: TRBD1; V: TRBV5-1; J: TRBJ2-1; size: -
CDR3: CSVEDLTRETQYF; DNA: TGCAGCGTTGAAGACCTCACAAGAGAGACCCAGTACTTC; D: -; V: TRBV29-1; J: TRBJ2-5; size: once
CDR3: CASSLRLAGGLGISYNEQFF; DNA: TGTGCCAGCAGCTTACGACTAGCGGGAGGGCTAGGAATCTCCTACAATGAGCAGTTCTTC; D: TRBD2; V: TRBV3-1; J: TRBJ2-1; size: -
CDR3: CASSARGFASTDTQYF; DNA: TGTGCCAGCAGTGCCCGGGGGTTTGCTAGCACAGATACGCAGTATTTT; D: -; V: TRBV27; J: TRBJ2-3; size: -
CDR3: CASSQTAGIETQYF; DNA: TGTGCCAGCAGCCAAACAGCGGGAATAGAGACCCAGTACTTC; D: TRBD2; V: TRBV4-2; J: TRBJ2-5; size: once
CDR3: CASSGGPGLSPGKADEQYF; DNA: TGTGCCAGCAGCGGTGGGCCGGGCCTCTCCCCGGGAAAAGCGGACGAGCAGTACTTC; D: -; V: TRBV7-3; J: TRBJ2-7; size: -
CDR3: CASSRGEGNYGYTF; DNA: TGTGCCAGCTCACGGGGAGAGGGAAACTATGGCTACACCTTC; D: -; V: TRBV18; J: TRBJ1-2; size: -
CDR3: CASSPPSSGEQFF; DNA: TGCGCCAGCAGCCCCCCCAGCTCGGGTGAGCAGTTCTTC; D: -; V: TRBV4-3; J: TRBJ2-1; size: -
CDR3: CSAYPGGSYEQYF; DNA: TGCAGTGCCTATCCGGGCGGGAGCTACGAGCAGTACTTC; D: TRBD2; V: TRBV20-1; J: TRBJ2-7; size: -
CDR3: CASSFLGGGAADTQYF; DNA: TGTGCCAGCAGCTTCTTGGGCGGGGGGGCCGCAGATACGCAGTATTTT; D: TRBD2; V: TRBV7-2; J: TRBJ2-3; size: -
CDR3: CASSYGPDPYEQYF; DNA: TGTGCCAGCAGCTACGGGCCAGACCCCTACGAGCAGTACTTC; D: -; V: TRBV7-3; J: TRBJ2-7; size: -
CDR3: CAWSVMGGFGANVLTF; DNA: TGTGCCTGGAGTGTAATGGGTGGATTTGGGGCCAACGTCCTGACTTTC; D: -; V: TRBV30; J: TRBJ2-6; size: once
CDR3: CAISWVRGDEQYF; DNA: TGTGCGATCAGTTGGGTCAGGGGAGACGAGCAGTACTTC; D: -; V: TRBV10-3; J: TRBJ2-7; size: -
CDR3: CSARGQGAYNEQFF; DNA: TGCAGTGCTAGGGGGCAGGGGGCCTACAATGAGCAGTTCTTC; D: TRBD1; V: TRBV20-1; J: TRBJ2-1; size: -
CDR3: CASSGGQGAEKLFF; DNA: TGTGCCAGCAGTGGGGGACAGGGGGCGGAAAAACTGTTTTTT; D: TRBD1; V: TRBV27; J: TRBJ1-4; size: -
CDR3: CAWTLGAFF; DNA: TGTGCCTGGACTTTGGGAGCTTTCTTT; D: -; V: TRBV30; J: TRBJ1-1; size: once
CDR3: CASSLGTSGRALGEQYF; DNA: TGCGCCAGCAGCTTGGGGACTAGCGGGAGGGCCCTCGGCGAGCAGTACTTC; D: TRBD2; V: TRBV5-1; J: TRBJ2-7; size: -
CDR3: CASSGAVLIQETQYF; DNA: TGTGCCAGCAGCGGCGCGGTCCTGATTCAAGAGACCCAGTACTTC; D: -; V: TRBV11-2; J: TRBJ2-5; size: -
CDR3: CASSLIRVQETQYF; DNA: TGTGCCAGCAGTCTGATTAGGGTCCAAGAGACCCAGTACTTC; D: -; V: TRBV28; J: TRBJ2-5; size: -
CDR3: CASSFTNGGLSYNEQFF; DNA: TGCGCCAGCAGTTTCACCAACGGAGGCCTCTCCTACAATGAGCAGTTCTTC; D: -; V: TRBV5-1; J: TRBJ2-1; size: -
CDR3: CASSVSGRANEQFF; DNA: TGTGCCAGCAGTGTTAGCGGGAGGGCCAATGAGCAGTTCTTC; D: TRBD2; V: TRBV6-1; J: TRBJ2-1; size: few
CDR3: CSAAGGAGPYNEQFF; DNA: TGCAGTGCCGCCGGTGGGGCGGGCCCCTACAATGAGCAGTTCTTC; D: -; V: TRBV20-1; J: TRBJ2-1; size: -
CDR3: CASSPQRETYNEQFF; DNA: TGTGCCAGCAGTCCTCAGCGGGAGACCTACAATGAGCAGTTCTTC; D: TRBD2; V: TRBV12-3/TRBV12-4; J: TRBJ2-1; size: -
CDR3: CASGDRENVQFF; DNA: TGTGCCAGCGGTGACAGGGAAAATGTGCAGTTCTTC; D: TRBD1; V: TRBV25-1; J: TRBJ2-1; size: -
CDR3: CASSQEAGGYNEQFF; DNA: TGTGCCAGCAGCCAGGAGGCGGGTGGATACAATGAGCAGTTCTTC; D: -; V: TRBV7-6; J: TRBJ2-1; size: few
CDR3: CASSPGSQGFGTEAFF; DNA: TGTGCCAGCTCACCCGGTTCACAGGGATTTGGGACTGAAGCTTTCTTT; D: -; V: TRBV18; J: TRBJ1-1; size: -
CDR3: CSTRDTTSGAYEQYF; DNA: TGCAGTACTAGAGATACGACTAGCGGGGCCTACGAGCAGTACTTC; D: TRBD2; V: TRBV20-1; J: TRBJ2-7; size: -
CDR3: CAIGAGGQGLREQYF; DNA: TGTGCCATCGGAGCGGGGGGACAGGGTTTAAGGGAGCAGTACTTC; D: -; V: TRBV10-3; J: TRBJ2-7; size: -
CDR3: CSVRPTRINEQFF; DNA: TGCAGCGTCCGACCGACTAGGATCAATGAGCAGTTCTTC; D: -; V: TRBV29-1; J: TRBJ2-1; size: few
CDR3: CASSFAGGVKNYGYTF; DNA: TGTGCCAGCAGCTTTGCAGGGGGAGTGAAGAACTATGGCTACACCTTC; D: TRBD1; V: TRBV13; J: TRBJ1-2; size: few